Listed below are T cell receptor beta chains from one sample, sequenced in a study of a mutant IDH1 vaccine in newly diagnosed glioma. Some clones are missing from TCRdb's copy, which holds only in-frame ones; the method was immunoSEQ multiplex PCR. There are more than 30,000 clones in the sample; approximately 92% occur only once, and 4% to 6% lies in the top ten. These receptors have no identified antigens. The sample here was PBMCs, taken from a glioma patient whose treatment included an IDH1 peptide vaccine. The receptors come from a woman between 35 and 50 years old with glioma. Each CDR3 is given with its conserved first and last residue. D genes are given only for firm matches. The size field is filled for only some rows; it gives once, few, many or a size class.

TRBJ2-7 | NA | TRBV5-1 | NA | 12 | TGCGCCAGCAGTAGGGACACATACGAGCAGTACTTC | CASSRDTYEQYF
TRBJ2-7 | TRBD1 | TRBV10-3 | NA | 12 | TGTGCCATCAGTGAACAGGGGCACGAGCAGTACTTC | CAISEQGHEQYF
TRBJ1-5 | NA | TRBV6-1 | NA | 14 | TGTGCCAGCAAGACAGTAGATAGCAATCAGCCCCAGCATTTT | CASKTVDSNQPQHF
TRBJ2-2 | NA | TRBV2 | NA | 12 | TGTGCGATTGGCAGGCGGGAAAGGGAGCTGTTTTTT | CAIGRRERELFF
TRBJ2-3 | NA | TRBV4-2 | NA | 19 | TGTGCCAGCAGCCAAGATCGGGCCTGGGGGGGCTCTAGCACAGATACGCAGTATTTT | CASSQDRAWGGSSTDTQYF
TRBJ2-5 | TRBD2 | TRBV30 | once | 14 | TGTGCCTGGGCGGGAGGCGGGAGCTGGGAGACCCAGTACTTC | CAWAGGGSWETQYF
TRBJ1-2 | NA | TRBV19 | NA | 17 | TGTGCCAGTACCGGATTATTCGACGGGGAGGAAATAAATGGCTACACCTTC | CASTGLFDGEEINGYTF
TRBJ1-1 | NA | TRBV18 | NA | 13 | TGTGCCAGCTCACCACCGAGAGAGGGACCCGCTTTCTTT | CASSPPREGPAFF
TRBJ2-7 | NA | TRBV2 | few | 12 | TGTGCCAGCAGTCTCTTAACCTACGAGCAGTACTTC | CASSLLTYEQYF
TRBJ2-7 | TRBD1 | TRBV5-6 | once | 12 | TGTGCCAGCAGCTGGGACAGCTACGAGCAGTACTTC | CASSWDSYEQYF
TRBJ1-1 | NA | TRBV6-1 | NA | 13 | TGTGCCAGCAGTGAACGGCAGAACACTGAAGCTTTCTTT | CASSERQNTEAFF
TRBJ2-1 | TRBD2 | TRBV7-2 | NA | 13 | TGTGCCAGCCGTCGACTAGCGGGAGCATCAACATTCTTC | CASRRLAGASTFF
TRBJ2-7 | TRBD1 | TRBV11-2 | once | 15 | TGTGCCAGCAGCTTAGGGACAGGGATGACCTACGAGCAGTACTTC | CASSLGTGMTYEQYF
TRBJ1-3 | NA | TRBV5-1 | NA | 14 | TGCGCCAGCAGCTTGGGTGACTCTGGAAACACCATATATTTT | CASSLGDSGNTIYF
TRBJ2-7 | NA | TRBV6-5 | few | 16 | TGTGCCAGCAGTTACCTCGGCCTGACAGATAAATACGAGCAGTACTTC | CASSYLGLTDKYEQYF
TRBJ2-2 | TRBD2 | TRBV10-3 | NA | 15 | TGTGCCATCAGTGAGTTAGCGGGGGGCACCGGGGAGCTGTTTTTT | CAISELAGGTGELFF
TRBJ1-5 | TRBD1 | TRBV28 | few | 13 | TGTGCCAGCACAGGGGGCGGGAATCAGCCCCAGCATTTT | CASTGGGNQPQHF
TRBJ1-5 | NA | TRBV7-9 | NA | 12 | TGTGCCAGCAGCTTAGATTATCAGCCCCAGCATTTT | CASSLDYQPQHF
TRBJ1-1 | NA | TRBV19 | few | 13 | TGTGCCAGTAGTATCCGCTTTAACACTGAAGCTTTCTTT | CASSIRFNTEAFF
TRBJ2-3 | NA | TRBV13 | NA | 17 | TGTGCCAGCAGTTTAAACTGGCCTGCCGGGGGCACAGATACGCAGTATTTT | CASSLNWPAGGTDTQYF
TRBJ2-1 | NA | TRBV5-4 | NA | 12 | TGTGCCAGCAGTTTTAGCGGCAATGAGCAGTTCTTC | CASSFSGNEQFF
TRBJ1-5 | NA | TRBV18 | NA | 16 | TGTGCCAGCTCACCCAGAACAGTTTCCTCTTTTGAGCCCCAGCATTTT | CASSPRTVSSFEPQHF
TRBJ2-7 | TRBD2 | TRBV30 | NA | 16 | TGTGCCTGGAGTGTGGGCCAGCGGGGTTTTTTCTACGAGCAGTACTTC | CAWSVGQRGFFYEQYF
TRBJ1-1 | NA | TRBV13 | NA | 15 | TGTGCCAGCAGCTCCGCCGGGTATTTCAGCCCTGAAGCTTTCTTT | CASSSAGYFSPEAFF
TRBJ1-2 | TRBD1 | TRBV5-1 | few | 15 | TGCGCCACCGCGACAGGGGGTGAAGCTAACTATGGCTACACCTTC | CATATGGEANYGYTF
TRBJ1-1 | NA | TRBV5-1 | NA | 15 | TGCGCCAGCAGCTTGGTAGGGGAGCGGAACACTGAAGCTTTCTTT | CASSLVGERNTEAFF
TRBJ1-1 | NA | TRBV5-8 | NA | 14 | TGTGCCAGCAGCCCAGCCCCGGACAGACTAGAAGCTTTCTTT | CASSPAPDRLEAFF
TRBJ1-5 | NA | TRBV4-2 | NA | 13 | TGTGCCAGCAGCCCAGCCCAGGGACAGCCCCAGCATTTT | CASSPAQGQPQHF
TRBJ1-1 | TRBD1 | TRBV5-1 | few | 14 | TGCGCCAGCAGCTTGGGACAGGGGTACACTGAAGCTTTCTTT | CASSLGQGYTEAFF
TRBJ1-1 | NA | TRBV7-2 | once | 15 | TGTGCCAGCAGCAGCCCGACAGGATTCAACACTGAAGCTTTCTTT | CASSSPTGFNTEAFF
TRBJ2-2 | TRBD1 | TRBV18 | NA | 16 | TGTGCCAGCTCACCACCCGGGACAGCCACCACCGGGGAGCTGTTTTTT | CASSPPGTATTGELFF
TRBJ2-1 | TRBD1 | TRBV4-1 | NA | 21 | TGCGCCAGCAGCCAAGGAGGGATCCGGGACAGGGGGCTTAGCGCCTACAATGAGCAGTTCTTC | CASSQGGIRDRGLSAYNEQFF
TRBJ2-4 | NA | TRBV19 | NA | 14 | TGTGCCAGCAGCCCTCTTTTAGTTCAAGACATTCAGTACTTC | CASSPLLVQDIQYF
TRBJ2-7 | TRBD1 | TRBV7-8 | NA | 16 | TGTGCCAGCAGCCCAAACCGGGACAGGGTGGGAGGGGGGCAATTCTTC | CASSPNRDRVGGGQFF
TRBJ1-1 | TRBD1 | TRBV28 | NA | 15 | TGTGCCAGCAGTGACAATGGACAGGGGAACACTGAAGCTTTCTTT | CASSDNGQGNTEAFF
TRBJ1-2 | TRBD1 | TRBV28 | NA | 14 | TGTGCCAGCAGTTTCTCGGACAGGAGCTATGGCTACACCTTC | CASSFSDRSYGYTF
TRBJ2-7 | TRBD1 | TRBV19 | NA | 12 | TGTGCCAGTAGAGGGACAGACTACGAGCAGTACTTC | CASRGTDYEQYF
TRBJ1-4 | NA | TRBV7-9 | NA | 15 | TGTGCCAGCAGCGCACGGGAGGAACCTAATGAAAAACTGTTTTTT | CASSAREEPNEKLFF
TRBJ1-2 | NA | TRBV4-3 | NA | 14 | TGCGCCAGCAGCCAAGGGGAGTCAGGCTATGGCTACACCTTC | CASSQGESGYGYTF
TRBJ1-5 | NA | TRBV2 | NA | 15 | TGTGCCAGCAGGGCTCAGGGGATCAGCAATCAGCCCCAGCATTTT | CASRAQGISNQPQHF
TRBJ1-5 | NA | TRBV4-2 | few | 19 | TGTGCCAGCAGCCAAGTGGTGGGGGGGGAATTTTCTAACAATCAGCCCCAGCATTTT | CASSQVVGGEFSNNQPQHF
TRBJ1-5 | NA | TRBV5-8 | NA | 13 | TGTGCCAGCAGCGTAGACAGCAATCAGCCCCAGCATTTT | CASSVDSNQPQHF
TRBJ1-1 | NA | TRBV6-1 | NA | 14 | TGTGCCAGCAGTGAATGGGGGGTTAACACTGAAGCTTTCTTT | CASSEWGVNTEAFF
TRBJ1-1 | NA | TRBV6-6 | NA | 15 | TGTGCCAGCAGTTACTCGAAGGGGCTGAGCACTGAAGCTTTCTTT | CASSYSKGLSTEAFF
TRBJ2-7 | TRBD2 | TRBV27 | NA | 16 | TGTGCCAGCAGTTTTACCCGGACTAGCGGGGGCGACGAGCAGTACTTC | CASSFTRTSGGDEQYF
TRBJ1-2 | NA | TRBV28 | NA | 11 | TGTGCCAGCAGTTCCCTGAATGGCTACACCTTC | CASSSLNGYTF
TRBJ1-5 | NA | TRBV10-2 | NA | 13 | TGCGCCAGTGGCTTCGGGAGCAATCAGCCCCAGCATTTT | CASGFGSNQPQHF
TRBJ2-4 | TRBD2 | TRBV11-2 | once | 14 | TGTGCCAGCAGCGATACTAGCGGAAAAAACATTCAGTACTTC | CASSDTSGKNIQYF